This TCR beta chain was sequenced in a study of T cells after yellow fever vaccination. Study-level information: The authors prepared low-cell-number fractions using SMART-Seq v4 Ultra Low Input.

About this clonotype itself: Its antigen remains unidentified.

Notes on the study in general: At 95% to 97% for CD4 and 70% to 90% for CD8, most primary-vaccination clones showed up again after the booster.

UMIs were added to TCR cDNA along with a universal primer site when it was made by 5'RACE template switching. TCRdb ran MiXCR on the 5' RACE reads and lists one entry per CDR3 protein. The sample has some 120,000 distinct CDR3 sequences; roughly 8.4% are singletons. With 5 bases removed from V and 8 bases from J, the gap between germline ends came to 13 bases. The CDR3 totals 13 residues. Germline V gene lookup returns CDR1 SGHNT and CDR2 YENEEA. V usage is TRBV11-3 and J usage is TRBJ2-1; D perhaps matches TRBD2 (5 bases). The sequence was collected from a young man who received the YFV17D yellow fever vaccine. The source was CD8+ T cells sorted from PBMCs, collected 45 days after the yellow fever booster vaccination. CDR3 sequence (DNA): TGTGCCAGCAGCCCCCCTAGCAGCGATGAGCAGTTCTTC. This sequence encodes CASSPPSSDEQFF. Drawing the rest from reference TRBV11-3 and TRBJ2-1, the complete variable domain is EAGVVQSPRYKIIEKKQPVAFWCNPISGHNTLYWYLQNLGQGPELLIRYENEEAVDDSQLPKDRFSAERLKGVDSTLKIQPAELGDSAVYLCASSPPSSDEQFFGPGTRLTVL.